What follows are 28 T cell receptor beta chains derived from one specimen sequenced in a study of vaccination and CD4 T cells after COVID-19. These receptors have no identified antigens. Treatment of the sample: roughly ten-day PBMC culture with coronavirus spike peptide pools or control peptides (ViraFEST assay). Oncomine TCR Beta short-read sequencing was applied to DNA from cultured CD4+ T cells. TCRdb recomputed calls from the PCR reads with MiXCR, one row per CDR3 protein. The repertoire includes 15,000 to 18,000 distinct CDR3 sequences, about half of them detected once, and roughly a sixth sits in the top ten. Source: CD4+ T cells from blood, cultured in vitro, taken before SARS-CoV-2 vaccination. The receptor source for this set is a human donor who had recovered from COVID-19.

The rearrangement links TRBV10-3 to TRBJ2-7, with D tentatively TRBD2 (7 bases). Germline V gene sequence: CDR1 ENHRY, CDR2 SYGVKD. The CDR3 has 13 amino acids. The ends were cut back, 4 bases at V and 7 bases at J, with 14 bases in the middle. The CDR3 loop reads CAISGTGRGEQYF. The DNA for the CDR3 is TGTGCCATCAGTGGTACAGGGAGGGGAGAGCAGTACTTC.

CDR3 region: CSAGDREVDTQYF. The CDR3 nucleotides read TGCAGTGCCGGGGACAGGGAGGTTGATACGCAGTATTTT. The rearrangement uses TRBV20-1 and TRBJ2-3, with 9 bases lining up with TRBD1. Germline CDR1 is DFQATT and CDR2 is SNEGSKA (reference sequence). The CDR3 spans 13 residues. With 6 bases clipped from V and 6 bases from J, the junction kept 7 bases outside the gene matches.

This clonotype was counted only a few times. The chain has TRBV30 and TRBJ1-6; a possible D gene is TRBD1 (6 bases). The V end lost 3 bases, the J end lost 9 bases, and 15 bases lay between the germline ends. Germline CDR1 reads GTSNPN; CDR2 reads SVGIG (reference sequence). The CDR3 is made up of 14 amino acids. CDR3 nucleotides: TGTGCCTGGAGCCCCGGGACATCCGTTTCACCCCTCCACTTT. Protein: CAWSPGTSVSPLHF.

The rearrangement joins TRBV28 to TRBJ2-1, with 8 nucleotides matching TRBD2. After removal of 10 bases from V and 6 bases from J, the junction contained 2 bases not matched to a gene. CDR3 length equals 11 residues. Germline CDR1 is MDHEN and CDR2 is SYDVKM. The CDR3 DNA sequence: TGTGCCACGGGGACTAGCAATGAGCAGTTCTTC. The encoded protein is CATGTSNEQFF.

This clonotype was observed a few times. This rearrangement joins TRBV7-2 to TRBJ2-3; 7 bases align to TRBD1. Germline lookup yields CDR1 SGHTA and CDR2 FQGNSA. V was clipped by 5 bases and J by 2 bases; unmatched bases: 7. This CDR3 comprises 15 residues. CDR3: CASSLQTGPTDTQYF. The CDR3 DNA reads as TGTGCCAGCAGCCTCCAGACAGGGCCCACAGATACGCAGTATTTT.

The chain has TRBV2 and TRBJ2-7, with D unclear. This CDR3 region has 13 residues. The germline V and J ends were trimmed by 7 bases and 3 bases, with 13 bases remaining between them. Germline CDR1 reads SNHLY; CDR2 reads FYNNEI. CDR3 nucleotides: TGTGCCAGCACGGAGTCTAGGTTCTACGAGCAGTACTTC. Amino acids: CASTESRFYEQYF. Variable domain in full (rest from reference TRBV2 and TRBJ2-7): EPEVTQTPSHQVTQMGQEVILRCVPISNHLYFYWYRQILGQKVEFLVSFYNNEISEKSEIFDDQFSVERPDGSNFTLKIRSTKLEDSAMYFCASTESRFYEQYFGPGTRLTVT.

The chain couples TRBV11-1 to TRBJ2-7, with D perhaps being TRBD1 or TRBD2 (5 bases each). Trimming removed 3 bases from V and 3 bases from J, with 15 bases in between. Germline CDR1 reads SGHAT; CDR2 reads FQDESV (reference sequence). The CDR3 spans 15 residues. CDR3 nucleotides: TGTGCCAGCAGCTTCTCGTCCGGGACCAACTACGAGCAGTACTTC. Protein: CASSFSSGTNYEQYF.

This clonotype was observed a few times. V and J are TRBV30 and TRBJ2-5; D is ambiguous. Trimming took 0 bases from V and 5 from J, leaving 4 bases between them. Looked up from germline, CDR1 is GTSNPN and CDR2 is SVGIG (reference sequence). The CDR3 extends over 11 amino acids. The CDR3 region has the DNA TGTGCCTGGAGTGTACAGGAGACCCAGTACTTC. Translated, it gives CAWSVQETQYF. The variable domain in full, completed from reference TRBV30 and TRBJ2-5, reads SQTIHQWPATLVQPVGSPLSLECTVEGTSNPNLYWYRQAAGRGLQLLFYSVGIGQISSEVPQNLSASRPQDRQFILSSKKLLLSDSGFYLCAWSVQETQYFGPGTRLLVL.

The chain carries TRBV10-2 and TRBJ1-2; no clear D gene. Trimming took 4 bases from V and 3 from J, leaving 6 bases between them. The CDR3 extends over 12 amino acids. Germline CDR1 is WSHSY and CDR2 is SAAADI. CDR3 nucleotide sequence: TGCGCCAGCAGTGGCAGCTACTATGGCTACACCTTC. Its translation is CASSGSYYGYTF.

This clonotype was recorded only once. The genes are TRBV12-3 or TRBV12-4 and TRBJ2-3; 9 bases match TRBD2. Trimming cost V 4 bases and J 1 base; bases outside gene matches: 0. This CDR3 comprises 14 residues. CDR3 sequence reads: CASSSSGGTDTQYF. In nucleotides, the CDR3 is TGTGCCAGCAGTTCTAGCGGGGGCACAGATACGCAGTATTTT.

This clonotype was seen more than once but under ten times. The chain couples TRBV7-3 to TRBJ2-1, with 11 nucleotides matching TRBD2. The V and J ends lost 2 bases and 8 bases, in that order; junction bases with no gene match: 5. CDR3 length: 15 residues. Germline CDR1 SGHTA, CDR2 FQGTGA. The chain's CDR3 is CASSLGLAGGYEQFF. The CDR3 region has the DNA TGTGCCAGCAGCTTAGGCCTAGCGGGAGGATATGAGCAGTTCTTC.

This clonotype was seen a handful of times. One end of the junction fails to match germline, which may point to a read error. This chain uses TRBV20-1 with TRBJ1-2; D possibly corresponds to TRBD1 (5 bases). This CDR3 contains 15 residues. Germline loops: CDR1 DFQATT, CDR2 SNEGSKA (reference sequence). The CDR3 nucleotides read TGCAGTGCGAGAGCAACGTGGGGGGAGGCCTATGGCTACACCTTC. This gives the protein CSARATWGEAYGYTF.

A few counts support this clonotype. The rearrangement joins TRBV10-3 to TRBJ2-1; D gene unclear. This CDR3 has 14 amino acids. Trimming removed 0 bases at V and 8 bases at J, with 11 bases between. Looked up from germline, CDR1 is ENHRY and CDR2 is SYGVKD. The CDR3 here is CAISESRRVHEQFF. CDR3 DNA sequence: TGTGCCATCAGTGAGTCGAGAAGGGTCCATGAGCAGTTCTTC.

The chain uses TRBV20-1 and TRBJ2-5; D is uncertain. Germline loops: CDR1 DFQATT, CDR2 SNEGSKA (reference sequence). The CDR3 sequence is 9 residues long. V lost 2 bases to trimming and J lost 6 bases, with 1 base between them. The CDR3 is CSARKTQYF. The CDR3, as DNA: TGCAGTGCTAGAAAGACCCAGTACTTC.

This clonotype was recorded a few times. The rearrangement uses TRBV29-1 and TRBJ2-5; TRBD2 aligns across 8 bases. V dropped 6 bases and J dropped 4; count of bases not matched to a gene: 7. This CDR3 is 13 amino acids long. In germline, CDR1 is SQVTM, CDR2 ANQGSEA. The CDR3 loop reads CSVERAGGETQYF. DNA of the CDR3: TGCAGCGTCGAACGGGCGGGAGGAGAGACCCAGTACTTC.

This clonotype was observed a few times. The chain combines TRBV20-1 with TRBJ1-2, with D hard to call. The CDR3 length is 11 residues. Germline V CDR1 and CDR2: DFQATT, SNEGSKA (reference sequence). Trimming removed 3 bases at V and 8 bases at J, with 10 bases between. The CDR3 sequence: CSASEGFGYTF. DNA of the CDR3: TGCAGTGCTAGTGAGGGTTTCGGCTACACCTTC.

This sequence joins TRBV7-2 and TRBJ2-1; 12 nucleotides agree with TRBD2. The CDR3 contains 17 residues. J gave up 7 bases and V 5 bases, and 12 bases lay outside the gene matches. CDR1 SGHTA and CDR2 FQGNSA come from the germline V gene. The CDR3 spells CASSPPRLAGASNEQFF. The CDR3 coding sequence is TGTGCCAGCAGCCCCCCTCGACTAGCGGGAGCTTCGAATGAGCAGTTCTTC. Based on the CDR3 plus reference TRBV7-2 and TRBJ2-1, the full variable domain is GAGVSQSPSNKVTEKGKDVELRCDPISGHTALYWYRQSLGQGLEFLIYFQGNSAPDKSGLPSDRFSAERTGGSVSTLTIQRTQQEDSAVYLCASSPPRLAGASNEQFFGPGTRLTVL.

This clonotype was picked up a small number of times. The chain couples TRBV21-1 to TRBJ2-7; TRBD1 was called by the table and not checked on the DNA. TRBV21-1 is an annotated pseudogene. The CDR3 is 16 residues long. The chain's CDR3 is CASSKRRGVQAYEQYF. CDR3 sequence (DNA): TGTGCCAGCAGCAAAAGGCGGGGCGTTCAAGCCTACGAGCAGTACTTC.

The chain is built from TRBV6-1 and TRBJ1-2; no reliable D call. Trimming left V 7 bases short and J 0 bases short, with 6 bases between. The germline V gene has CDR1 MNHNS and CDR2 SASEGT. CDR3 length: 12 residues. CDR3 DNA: TGTGCCAGCAAACCGACTAACTATGGCTACACCTTC. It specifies CASKPTNYGYTF.

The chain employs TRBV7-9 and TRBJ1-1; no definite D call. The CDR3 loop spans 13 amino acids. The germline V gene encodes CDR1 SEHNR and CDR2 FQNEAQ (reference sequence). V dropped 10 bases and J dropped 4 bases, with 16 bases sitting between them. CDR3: CAILGGRSTEAFF. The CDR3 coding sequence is TGTGCCATCCTAGGCGGGAGGAGCACTGAAGCTTTCTTT.

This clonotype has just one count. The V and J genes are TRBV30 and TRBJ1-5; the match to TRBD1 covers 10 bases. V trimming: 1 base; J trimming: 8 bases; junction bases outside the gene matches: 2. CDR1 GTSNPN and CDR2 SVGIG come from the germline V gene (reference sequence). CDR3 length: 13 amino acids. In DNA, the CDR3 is TGTGCCTGGAGTGGGACAGGGGGGAAGCCCCAGCATTTT. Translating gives CAWSGTGGKPQHF. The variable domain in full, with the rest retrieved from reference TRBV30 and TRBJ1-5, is SQTIHQWPATLVQPVGSPLSLECTVEGTSNPNLYWYRQAAGRGLQLLFYSVGIGQISSEVPQNLSASRPQDRQFILSSKKLLLSDSGFYLCAWSGTGGKPQHFGDGTRLSIL.

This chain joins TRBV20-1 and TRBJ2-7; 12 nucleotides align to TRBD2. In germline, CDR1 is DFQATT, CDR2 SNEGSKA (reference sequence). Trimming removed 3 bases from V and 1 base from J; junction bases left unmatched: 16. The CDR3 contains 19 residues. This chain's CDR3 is CSARGYFLAGGPASYEQYF. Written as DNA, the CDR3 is TGCAGTGCTAGGGGTTACTTTCTAGCGGGAGGGCCCGCGTCCTACGAGCAGTACTTC.

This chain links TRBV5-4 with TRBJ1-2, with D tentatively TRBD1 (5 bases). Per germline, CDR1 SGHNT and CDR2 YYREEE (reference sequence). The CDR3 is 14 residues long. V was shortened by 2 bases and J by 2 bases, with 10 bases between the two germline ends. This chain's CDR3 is CASSFLDTNYGYTF. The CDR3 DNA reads TGTGCCAGCAGCTTCCTGGACACAAACTATGGCTACACCTTC.

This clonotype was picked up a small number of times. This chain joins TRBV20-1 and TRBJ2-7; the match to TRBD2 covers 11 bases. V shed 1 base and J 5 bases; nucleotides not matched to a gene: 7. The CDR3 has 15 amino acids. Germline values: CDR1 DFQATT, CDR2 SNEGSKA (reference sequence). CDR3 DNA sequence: TGCAGTGCTAGAGTAGGGATAGCGGGAGGGCACGAGCAGTACTTC. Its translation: CSARVGIAGGHEQYF.

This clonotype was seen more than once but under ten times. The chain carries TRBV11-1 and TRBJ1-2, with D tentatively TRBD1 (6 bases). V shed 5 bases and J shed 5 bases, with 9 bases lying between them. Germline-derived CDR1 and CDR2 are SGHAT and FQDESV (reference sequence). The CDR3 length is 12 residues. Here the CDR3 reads CASSVTGYGYTF. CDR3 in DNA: TGTGCCAGCAGCGTAACAGGGTATGGCTACACCTTC.

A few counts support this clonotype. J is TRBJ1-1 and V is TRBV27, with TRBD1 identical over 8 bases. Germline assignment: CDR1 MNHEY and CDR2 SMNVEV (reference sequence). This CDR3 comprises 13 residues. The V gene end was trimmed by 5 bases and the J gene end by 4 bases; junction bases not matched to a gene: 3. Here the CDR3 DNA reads TGTGCCAGCAGTCCCGACAGGGGCACTGAAGCTTTCTTT. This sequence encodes CASSPDRGTEAFF.

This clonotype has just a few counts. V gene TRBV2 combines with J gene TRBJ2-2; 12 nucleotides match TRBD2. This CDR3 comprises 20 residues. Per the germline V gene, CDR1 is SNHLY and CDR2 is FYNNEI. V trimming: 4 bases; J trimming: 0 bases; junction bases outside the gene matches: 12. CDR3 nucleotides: TGTGCCAGCAGTGTAATCACCGGGACTAGCGGGCTGGCGAACACCGGGGAGCTGTTTTTT. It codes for CASSVITGTSGLANTGELFF.

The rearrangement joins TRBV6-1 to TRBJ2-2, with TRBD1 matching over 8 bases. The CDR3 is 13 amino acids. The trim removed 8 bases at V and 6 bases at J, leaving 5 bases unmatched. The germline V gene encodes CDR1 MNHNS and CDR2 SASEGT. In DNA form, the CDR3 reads TGTGCCAGCGGAGGACAGGGCGCCGGGGAGCTGTTTTTT. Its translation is CASGGQGAGELFF.